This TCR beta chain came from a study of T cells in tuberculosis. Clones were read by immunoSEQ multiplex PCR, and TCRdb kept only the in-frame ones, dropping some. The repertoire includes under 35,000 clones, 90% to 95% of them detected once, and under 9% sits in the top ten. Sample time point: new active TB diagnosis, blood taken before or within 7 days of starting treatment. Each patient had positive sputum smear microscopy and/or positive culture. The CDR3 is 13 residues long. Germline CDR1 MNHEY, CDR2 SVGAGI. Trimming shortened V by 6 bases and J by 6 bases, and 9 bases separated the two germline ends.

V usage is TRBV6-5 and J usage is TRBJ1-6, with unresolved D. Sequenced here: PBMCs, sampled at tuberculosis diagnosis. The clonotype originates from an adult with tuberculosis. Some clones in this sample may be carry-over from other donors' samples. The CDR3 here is CASSPGGNSPLHF. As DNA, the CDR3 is TGTGCCAGCAGCCCGGGAGGTAATTCACCCCTCCACTTT.